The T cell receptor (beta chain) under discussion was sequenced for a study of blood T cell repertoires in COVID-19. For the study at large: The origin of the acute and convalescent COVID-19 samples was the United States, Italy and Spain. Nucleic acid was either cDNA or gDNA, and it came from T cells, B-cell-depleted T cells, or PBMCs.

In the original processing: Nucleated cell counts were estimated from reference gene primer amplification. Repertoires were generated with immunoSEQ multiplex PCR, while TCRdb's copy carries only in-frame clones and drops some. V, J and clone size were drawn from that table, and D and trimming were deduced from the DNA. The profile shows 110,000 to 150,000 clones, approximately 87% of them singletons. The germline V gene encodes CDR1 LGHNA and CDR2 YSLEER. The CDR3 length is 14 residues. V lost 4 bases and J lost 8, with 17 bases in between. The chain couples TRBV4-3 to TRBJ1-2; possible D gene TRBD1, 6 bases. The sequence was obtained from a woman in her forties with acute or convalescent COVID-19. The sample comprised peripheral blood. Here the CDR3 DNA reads TGCGCCAGCAGCCGACAAGGTCGGACAGACGGCTACACCTTC. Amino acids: CASSRQGRTDGYTF.